The T cell receptor beta chain under discussion was sequenced for a study of OX40 agonist ivuxolimab in advanced cancers. As for the study in general: Every patient in dose escalation had hepatocellular carcinoma, melanoma, renal cell or head and neck cancer.

The table came from immunoSEQ multiplex PCR; TCRdb's copy has only in-frame clones and leaves some out. The sample yields tens of thousands of clones, over 85% seen once. V lost 6 bases and J 1 base, leaving 13 bases between the germline ends. There are 14 residues in the CDR3. Germline values: CDR1 KGHSH, CDR2 LQKENI. V and J are TRBV18 and TRBJ2-7, with D possibly TRBD1 on 6 matching bases. The sequences come from CD4+ or CD8+ T cells sorted from blood, collected in a trial of the OX40 agonist ivuxolimab. The TCR was taken from an adult with an advanced solid tumor such as melanoma, head and neck, liver or kidney cancer. This chain's CDR3 is CASSLSGQSYEQYF. As DNA, the CDR3 is TGTGCCAGCTCTCTCAGCGGACAGTCCTACGAGCAGTACTTC.